Below, 7 T cell receptor beta chains from the same sample are listed, as sequenced in a study of blood T cell repertoires in COVID-19. Assay: immunoSEQ multiplex PCR; the TCRdb copy retains only in-frame clones and omits some. The sample includes 180,000 or so clones, around 87% of them seen just once. The specimen was peripheral blood. These receptors were collected from a young man with active or convalescent COVID-19.

This clone was picked up a small number of times. The chain links TRBV12-3 or TRBV12-4 to TRBJ1-4, with 7 bases aligning to TRBD1. This CDR3 has 13 amino acids. V lost 6 bases, J lost 8 bases, and 6 bases stayed unmatched. CDR3: CASSRLGGEKLFF. The CDR3 DNA sequence: TGTGCCAGCAGCAGACTAGGGGGCGAAAAACTGTTTTTT.

The gene calls are TRBV4-1 and TRBJ2-6; 8 positions match TRBD1. Germline trimming cut 3 bases from V and 2 bases from J; bases unmatched to any gene: 3. This CDR3 is 16 amino acids long. CDR1 and CDR2 (germline): MGHRA, YSYEKL. As DNA, the CDR3 is TGCGCCAGCAGCCAGGAACAGGGGGCTGGGGCCAACGTCCTGACTTTC. Its protein product is CASSQEQGAGANVLTF.

This chain uses TRBV11-1 with TRBJ2-1; the match to TRBD2 covers 7 bases. The germline V gene has CDR1 SGHAT and CDR2 FQDESV (reference sequence). V was pared by 0 bases and J by 3 bases, with 11 bases of the junction left unmatched. The CDR3 extends over 18 amino acids. The CDR3 region is CASSLAQEPGGGYNEQFF. The CDR3 coding sequence is TGTGCCAGCAGCTTAGCGCAGGAACCTGGCGGGGGCTACAATGAGCAGTTCTTC. The whole variable domain, filled in from reference TRBV11-1 and TRBJ2-1, reads EAEVAQSPRYKITEKSQAVAFWCDPISGHATLYWYRQILGQGPELLVQFQDESVVDDSQLPKDRFSAERLKGVDSTLKIQPAELGDSAMYLCASSLAQEPGGGYNEQFFGPGTRLTVL.

This chain connects TRBV11-3 to TRBJ2-7; TRBD2 might be the D (6 bases). Trimming pared 3 bases from V and 5 bases from J, leaving 26 bases between. Germline CDR1 reads SGHNT; CDR2 reads YENEEA. CDR3 length: 18 residues. CDR3 region: CASSFTPGKATSFHEQYF. CDR3 coding DNA: TGTGCCAGCAGCTTTACCCCGGGAAAGGCGACTAGTTTCCACGAGCAGTACTTC. Using reference TRBV11-3 and TRBJ2-7 for the parts outside the CDR3, the full variable domain is EAGVVQSPRYKIIEKKQPVAFWCNPISGHNTLYWYLQNLGQGPELLIRYENEEAVDDSQLPKDRFSAERLKGVDSTLKIQPAELGDSAVYLCASSFTPGKATSFHEQYFGPGTRLTVT.

The J gene is TRBJ2-2, the V gene TRBV7-6, with TRBD2 matching over 11 bases. This CDR3 contains 16 residues. Germline-derived CDR1 and CDR2 are SGHVS and FNYEAQ. Unmatched junction bases numbered 3, after V lost 5 bases and J lost 1 base. The CDR3 region has the DNA TGTGCCAGCAGCACGCTAGCGGGAGGGAACACCGGGGAGCTGTTTTTT. Its translation: CASSTLAGGNTGELFF.

This clone was found once. The chain employs TRBV16 and TRBJ2-4; D is ambiguous. V was clipped by 1 base and J by 7 bases, with 14 bases between them. The germline V gene has CDR1 KGHSY and CDR2 FQNENV. The CDR3 runs to 15 residues. CDR3 sequence reads: CASSQFRSGRNIQYF. Here the CDR3 DNA reads TGTGCCAGCAGCCAATTCCGGTCGGGTCGGAACATTCAGTACTTC.

This rearrangement joins TRBV3-1 (or the pseudogene TRBV3-2) to TRBJ2-7, with TRBD2 identical over 7 bases. The junction had 6 bases not matched to a gene; V was cut back by 4 bases and J by 6 bases. This CDR3 has 13 residues. Germline CDR1 LGHDT, CDR2 YNNKEL (reference sequence). In nucleotides, the CDR3 is TGTGCCAGCAGCCTCGGACTAGGACGCGAGCAGTACTTC. It translates to CASSLGLGREQYF.